This T cell receptor beta chain was sequenced during a study of T cells in Graves' hyperthyroidism and ophthalmopathy. General study results and limits: Among clonotypes expanded in thyroid above 0.001, most were also found in blood.

What was amplified from RNA transcripts were TCR beta CDR3 regions. Carried out on the TCR CDR3, a first-round RT-PCR used the HTBI primer set. Using its own MiXCR run on the multiplex PCR reads, TCRdb lists one record per CDR3 protein. The data hold about 380,000 distinct CDR3 sequences, with around a sixth observed a single time. Enrolled ophthalmopathy patients presented with a Clinical Activity Score of at least 3, a NOSPECS grade of at least 4, and disease duration under 3 months. This clonotype was seen a few times. Its target is not known. The CDR3 loop spans 18 amino acids. The trim removed 0 bases at V and 4 bases at J, leaving 7 bases unmatched. Germline V gives CDR1 DFQATT, CDR2 SNEGSKA (reference sequence).

The chain has TRBV20-1 and TRBJ2-1; TRBD2 matches 15 bases. The sequence was obtained from a young man with Graves' ophthalmopathy. The sample consisted of blood. The CDR3 protein is CSARDRGTSGGIYNEQFF. In DNA form, the CDR3 reads TGCAGTGCTAGAGATCGTGGGACTAGCGGGGGGATATACAATGAGCAGTTCTTC.